This is a list of T cell receptor beta chains from one sample in a study of blood T cell repertoires in COVID-19. The protocol was immunoSEQ multiplex PCR, while the TCRdb copy is restricted to in-frame clones and leaves out a portion. The profile shows over 35,000 clones, 87% of them singletons. The material sequenced was peripheral blood. The receptors come from a man between 35 and 55 years old with COVID-19, enrolled during active disease. Both conserved end residues are part of each CDR3. A D gene is named only where the DNA matches it firmly. Size is omitted from some rows. Given values are once, few, many or a class for expanded clones.

d_call clone_size j_call cdr3_length v_call cdr3_aa cdr3_nt
TRBD1 few TRBJ1-2 13 TRBV5-6 CASSQDRNYGYTF TGTGCCAGCAGCCAGGACAGGAACTATGGCTACACCTTC
NA NA TRBJ1-3 12 TRBV7-9 CASNNVGNTIYF TGTGCCAGCAATAATGTGGGAAACACCATATATTTT
NA once TRBJ2-2 14 TRBV19 CASSMGRATGELFF TGTGCCAGTAGTATGGGCAGGGCCACCGGGGAGCTGTTTTTT
NA NA TRBJ2-3 14 TRBV6-5 CASSQRGWTDTQYF TGTGCCAGCAGTCAAAGGGGTTGGACAGATACGCAGTATTTT
TRBD1 NA TRBJ1-1 14 TRBV5-6 CASSLRDSNTEAFF TGTGCCAGCAGCTTGCGGGACAGTAACACTGAAGCTTTCTTT
TRBD2 once TRBJ2-7 15 TRBV9 CASSVGAGGTYEQYF TGTGCCAGCAGCGTAGGAGCGGGAGGAACCTACGAGCAGTACTTC
TRBD1 NA TRBJ1-6 15 TRBV5-1 CASSERGQVNSPLHF TGCGCCAGCAGCGAACGGGGACAGGTCAATTCACCCCTCCACTTT
NA NA TRBJ1-2 13 TRBV10-3 CAISAAGDYGYTF TGTGCCATCAGCGCGGCAGGGGACTATGGCTACACCTTC
NA NA TRBJ2-7 13 TRBV4-2 CASSQEGQYEQYF TGTGCCAGCAGCCAGGAGGGTCAATACGAGCAGTACTTC
NA NA TRBJ1-6 15 TRBV18 CASSPNQGKNSPLHF TGTGCCAGCTCACCTAATCAGGGGAAGAATTCACCCCTCCACTTT
NA NA TRBJ2-7 13 TRBV5-4 CASSLSGDYEQYF TGTGCCAGCAGCTTATCGGGGGACTACGAGCAGTACTTC
NA NA TRBJ2-5 15 TRBV7-2 CASSFMPNYQETQYF TGTGCCAGCAGCTTCATGCCTAACTACCAAGAGACCCAGTACTTC
TRBD1 NA TRBJ1-2 17 TRBV28 CASSLPSDRASNYGYTF TGTGCCAGCAGTTTACCCTCGGACAGGGCATCCAACTATGGCTACACCTTC
NA NA TRBJ1-2 14 TRBV19 CASSIDLGKNGYTF TGTGCCAGTAGTATAGATCTGGGCAAGAATGGCTACACCTTC
NA NA TRBJ1-2 14 TRBV11-2 CASSLEGGIYGYTF TGTGCCAGCAGCTTAGAAGGGGGAATCTATGGCTACACCTTC
NA NA TRBJ1-5 14 TRBV5-5 CASSLGQGDQPQHF TGTGCCAGCAGCTTGGGGCAGGGCGATCAGCCCCAGCATTTT
TRBD1 NA TRBJ1-5 14 TRBV27 CASRRQGGWEPQHF TGTGCCAGCAGACGACAGGGGGGGTGGGAGCCCCAGCATTTT
NA NA TRBJ2-3 16 TRBV9 CASSVDGGPLADTQYF TGTGCCAGCAGCGTAGACGGGGGGCCTCTCGCAGATACGCAGTATTTT
NA NA TRBJ2-7 15 TRBV4-1 CASSAVVEGNYEQYF TGCGCCAGCTCCGCCGTCGTGGAGGGCAACTACGAGCAGTACTTC
NA NA TRBJ1-1 13 TRBV19 CASSMEESTEAFF TGTGCCAGTAGTATGGAGGAATCCACTGAAGCTTTCTTT
TRBD2 NA TRBJ2-2 16 TRBV11-3 CASSSRSGAGTGELFF TGTGCCAGCAGCTCTCGGAGCGGGGCGGGGACCGGGGAGCTGTTTTTT
NA NA TRBJ2-5 15 TRBV5-4 CASSIQRETQETQYF TGTGCCAGCAGCATTCAGAGGGAAACCCAAGAGACCCAGTACTTC
TRBD2 NA TRBJ2-3 14 TRBV4-1 CASRLAGGTDTQYF TGCGCCAGCAGACTCGCGGGAGGAACAGATACGCAGTATTTT
NA once TRBJ1-1 13 TRBV6-6 CASSYLLNTEAFF TGTGCCAGCAGTTACCTTTTGAACACTGAAGCTTTCTTT
NA once TRBJ2-7 17 TRBV7-9 CASSLAHFGRENYEQYF TGTGCCAGCAGCTTAGCGCATTTTGGCAGGGAAAACTACGAGCAGTACTTC
NA NA TRBJ1-1 12 TRBV24-1 CATSEATGEAFF TGTGCCACCAGTGAAGCGACAGGTGAAGCTTTCTTT
NA NA TRBJ1-2 15 TRBV21-1 CASRIRGTESYGYTF TGTGCCAGCAGAATCAGGGGGACAGAGTCCTATGGCTACACCTTC
TRBD1 NA TRBJ2-5 15 TRBV13 CASSLGTGGITTQYF TGTGCCAGCAGCTTAGGGACAGGGGGCATTACGACCCAGTACTTC
NA once TRBJ1-4 12 TRBV6-5 CATGDHNEKLFF TGTGCCACGGGGGACCATAATGAAAAACTGTTTTTT
TRBD2 NA TRBJ2-5 16 TRBV5-1 CASSLETSGVFETQYF TGCGCCAGCAGCTTGGAGACTAGCGGGGTGTTCGAGACCCAGTACTTC
NA NA TRBJ2-5 14 TRBV5-4 CASSQGGPRETQYF TGTGCCAGCAGCCAAGGCGGTCCTCGGGAGACCCAGTACTTC
TRBD2 NA TRBJ2-1 15 TRBV27 CASSLVGLAGDEQFF TGTGCCAGCAGTTTAGTAGGACTAGCGGGAGATGAGCAGTTCTTC
TRBD2 NA TRBJ2-1 13 TRBV5-1 CASSLSGGIEQFF TGCGCCAGCAGCCTTAGCGGGGGAATTGAGCAGTTCTTC
TRBD2 NA TRBJ2-5 15 TRBV3-1/TRBV3-2 CASSQEGGASPTQYF TGTGCCAGCAGCCAAGAGGGAGGGGCTAGCCCTACCCAGTACTTC
NA few TRBJ2-7 12 TRBV7-2 CASSFPNAHWYF TGTGCCAGCAGCTTCCCCAACGCACATTGGTACTTC
TRBD2 NA TRBJ2-5 15 TRBV7-9 CASSLGSGIGETQYF TGTGCCAGCAGCTTAGGTAGCGGGATTGGGGAGACCCAGTACTTC
NA NA TRBJ2-7 15 TRBV28 CASSSGSQGSYEQYF TGTGCCAGCAGTTCCGGGTCACAGGGATCCTACGAGCAGTACTTC
TRBD2 NA TRBJ2-7 15 TRBV3-1/TRBV3-2 CASRQSGGAAYEQYF TGTGCCAGCAGACAAAGCGGGGGGGCCGCCTACGAGCAGTACTTC
NA once TRBJ1-6 14 TRBV14 CASSHAGGNSPLHF TGTGCCAGCAGCCATGCGGGCGGGAATTCACCCCTCCACTTT
NA NA TRBJ1-4 16 TRBV7-9 CASRPVRGDRNEKLFF TGTGCCAGCAGGCCTGTTCGGGGAGATCGTAATGAAAAACTGTTTTTT
NA NA TRBJ1-5 17 TRBV27 CASSPLSLSISNQPQHF TGTGCCAGCAGCCCGCTCTCACTCTCGATTAGCAATCAGCCCCAGCATTTT
NA few TRBJ2-5 15 TRBV5-4 CASSHQIGQQETQYF TGTGCCAGCAGCCATCAGATAGGACAGCAAGAGACCCAGTACTTC
TRBD1 NA TRBJ1-3 13 TRBV2 CASRSGGGNTIYF TGTGCCAGCAGATCAGGGGGCGGAAACACCATATATTTT
NA once TRBJ2-3 16 TRBV28 CASSRKRVIPTDTQYF TGTGCCAGCAGCAGGAAGCGGGTTATCCCCACAGATACGCAGTATTTT
NA NA TRBJ2-1 12 TRBV11-3 CASSLMGGEQFF TGTGCCAGCAGCTTAATGGGAGGTGAGCAGTTCTTC
NA NA TRBJ2-2 14 TRBV5-6 CASSQGLNTGELFF TGTGCCAGCAGCCAGGGATTGAACACCGGGGAGCTGTTTTTT
TRBD1 NA TRBJ1-5 15 TRBV6-5 CASSPSGGRNQPQHF TGTGCCAGCAGTCCCTCAGGGGGCCGCAATCAGCCCCAGCATTTT
TRBD1 NA TRBJ2-5 16 TRBV7-8 CASSYDSGTGFWTQYF TGTGCCAGCAGCTACGATTCCGGGACAGGGTTCTGGACCCAGTACTTC
TRBD1 NA TRBJ2-1 13 TRBV19 CASSPAGGSEQFF TGTGCCAGTAGTCCCGCAGGGGGCAGTGAGCAGTTCTTC
NA NA TRBJ1-2 12 TRBV2 CASSPGSYGYTF TGTGCCAGCAGTCCAGGCAGCTATGGCTACACCTTC
NA NA TRBJ1-1 15 TRBV7-9 CASSFWDTMNTEAFF TGTGCCAGCAGCTTTTGGGACACCATGAACACTGAAGCTTTCTTT
NA NA TRBJ2-7 13 TRBV12-3/TRBV12-4 CASSFSMGHEQYF TGTGCCAGCAGTTTTAGTATGGGCCACGAGCAGTACTTC
NA NA TRBJ2-7 13 TRBV30 CAWSQGNSYEQYF TGTGCCTGGAGCCAGGGGAACTCCTACGAGCAGTACTTC
NA NA TRBJ2-5 15 TRBV7-6 CASSMPGGAEETQYF TGTGCCAGCAGCATGCCTGGGGGGGCGGAAGAGACCCAGTACTTC
NA NA TRBJ2-7 17 TRBV7-9 CASSPGVPPRGAGEQYF TGTGCCAGCAGCCCGGGGGTTCCACCGAGAGGGGCAGGGGAGCAGTACTTC
NA NA TRBJ2-7 17 TRBV19 CASSIDKETGETYEQYF TGTGCCAGTAGTATAGATAAAGAAACAGGAGAGACCTACGAGCAGTACTTC
NA once TRBJ2-1 13 TRBV28 CASSIALNNEQFF TGTGCCAGCAGTATAGCTTTGAACAATGAGCAGTTCTTC
TRBD2 NA TRBJ2-3 14 TRBV29-1 CSVELAGVADTQYF TGCAGCGTTGAGCTAGCGGGAGTGGCAGATACGCAGTATTTT
TRBD1 once TRBJ2-7 13 TRBV19 CASSMDRAREQYF TGTGCCAGTAGTATGGACAGGGCTCGCGAGCAGTACTTC